This entry is about one T cell receptor (beta chain). This sample was included in a study of blood T cell repertoires in COVID-19. Unmatched junction bases numbered 9, after V lost 3 bases and J lost 7 bases. This CDR3 has 14 amino acids. Germline loops: CDR1 PRHDT, CDR2 FYEKMQ (reference sequence). Sequenced by immunoSEQ multiplex PCR; TCRdb stores in-frame clones only, minus some. The sample has 80,000 to 100,000 clones; roughly nine tenths are singletons. Sequenced material: peripheral blood. The rearrangement uses TRBV13 and TRBJ2-7, with 7 nucleotides matching TRBD2. The source is a man in his fifties or sixties with acute or convalescent COVID-19. As DNA, the CDR3 is TGTGCCAGCAGCTTCGGGCGCGGGGGTGGTGAGCAGTACTTC. Translating gives CASSFGRGGGEQYF.